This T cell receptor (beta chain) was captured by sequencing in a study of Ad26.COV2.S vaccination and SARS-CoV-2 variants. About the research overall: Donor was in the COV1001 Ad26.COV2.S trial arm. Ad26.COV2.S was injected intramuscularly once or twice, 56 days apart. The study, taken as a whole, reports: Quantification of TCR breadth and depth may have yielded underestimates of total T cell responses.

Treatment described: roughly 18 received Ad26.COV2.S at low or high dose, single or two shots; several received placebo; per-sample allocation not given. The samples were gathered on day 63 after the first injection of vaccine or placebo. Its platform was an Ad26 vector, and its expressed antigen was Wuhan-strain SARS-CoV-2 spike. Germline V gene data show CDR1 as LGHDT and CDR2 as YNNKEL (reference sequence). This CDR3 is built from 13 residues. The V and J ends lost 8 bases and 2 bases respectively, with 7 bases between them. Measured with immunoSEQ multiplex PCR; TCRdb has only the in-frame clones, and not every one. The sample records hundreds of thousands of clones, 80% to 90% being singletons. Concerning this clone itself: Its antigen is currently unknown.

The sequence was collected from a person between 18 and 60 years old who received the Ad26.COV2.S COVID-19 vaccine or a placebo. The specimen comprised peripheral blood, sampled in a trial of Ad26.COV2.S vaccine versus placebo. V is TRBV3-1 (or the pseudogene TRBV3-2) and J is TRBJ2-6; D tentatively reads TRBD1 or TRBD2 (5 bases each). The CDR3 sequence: CASGDPGANVLTF. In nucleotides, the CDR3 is TGTGCCAGCGGGGACCCTGGGGCCAACGTCCTGACTTTC.